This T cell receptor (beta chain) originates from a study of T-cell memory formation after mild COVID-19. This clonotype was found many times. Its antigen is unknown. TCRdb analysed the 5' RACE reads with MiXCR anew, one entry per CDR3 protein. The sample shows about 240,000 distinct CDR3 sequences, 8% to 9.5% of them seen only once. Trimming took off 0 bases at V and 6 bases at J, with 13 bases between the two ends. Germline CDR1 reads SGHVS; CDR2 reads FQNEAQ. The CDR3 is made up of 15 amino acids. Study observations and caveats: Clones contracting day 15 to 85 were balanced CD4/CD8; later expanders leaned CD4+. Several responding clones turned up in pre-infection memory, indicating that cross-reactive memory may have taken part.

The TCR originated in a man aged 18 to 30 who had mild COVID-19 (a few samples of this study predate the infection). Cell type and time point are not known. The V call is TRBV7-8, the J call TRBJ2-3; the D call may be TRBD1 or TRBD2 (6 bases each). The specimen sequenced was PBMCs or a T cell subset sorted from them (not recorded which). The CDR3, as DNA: TGTGCCAGCAGCTTAGCCAAGGGGGGACGCGATACGCAGTATTTT. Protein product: CASSLAKGGRDTQYF.